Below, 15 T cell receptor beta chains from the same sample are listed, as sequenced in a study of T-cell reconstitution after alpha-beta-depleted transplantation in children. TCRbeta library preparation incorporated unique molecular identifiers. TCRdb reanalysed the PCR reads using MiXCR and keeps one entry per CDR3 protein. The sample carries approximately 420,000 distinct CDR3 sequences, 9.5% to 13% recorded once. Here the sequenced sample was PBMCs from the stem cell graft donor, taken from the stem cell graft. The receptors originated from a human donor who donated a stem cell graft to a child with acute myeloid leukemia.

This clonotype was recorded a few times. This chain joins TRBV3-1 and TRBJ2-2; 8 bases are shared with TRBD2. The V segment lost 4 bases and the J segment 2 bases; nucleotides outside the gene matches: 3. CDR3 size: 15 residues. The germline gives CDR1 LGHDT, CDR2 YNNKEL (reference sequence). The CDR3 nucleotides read TGTGCCAGCAGCCGCCGGACTAGCAACACCGGGGAGCTGTTTTTT. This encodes CASSRRTSNTGELFF. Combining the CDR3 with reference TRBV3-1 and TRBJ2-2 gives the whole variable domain DTAVSQTPKYLVTQMGNDKSIKCEQNLGHDTMYWYKQDSKKFLKIMFSYNNKELIINETVPNRFSPKSPDKAHLNLHINSLELGDSAVYFCASSRRTSNTGELFFGEGSRLTVL.

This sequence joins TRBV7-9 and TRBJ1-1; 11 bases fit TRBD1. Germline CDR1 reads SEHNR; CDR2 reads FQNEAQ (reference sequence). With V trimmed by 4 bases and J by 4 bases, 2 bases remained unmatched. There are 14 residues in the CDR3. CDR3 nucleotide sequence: TGTGCCAGCAGCTATGGACAGGGGGCCACTGAAGCTTTCTTT. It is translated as CASSYGQGATEAFF.

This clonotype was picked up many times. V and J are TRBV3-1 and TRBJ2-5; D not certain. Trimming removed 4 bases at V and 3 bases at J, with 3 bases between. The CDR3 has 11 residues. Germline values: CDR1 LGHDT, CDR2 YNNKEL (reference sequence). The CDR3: CASSREETQYF. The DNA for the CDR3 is TGTGCCAGCAGCCGAGAAGAGACCCAGTACTTC.

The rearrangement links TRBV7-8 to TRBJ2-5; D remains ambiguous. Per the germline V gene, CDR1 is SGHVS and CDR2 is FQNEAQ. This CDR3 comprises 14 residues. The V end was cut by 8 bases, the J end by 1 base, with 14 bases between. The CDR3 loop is CASRPKPLQETQYF. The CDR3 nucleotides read TGTGCCAGCCGTCCGAAGCCACTCCAAGAGACCCAGTACTTC.

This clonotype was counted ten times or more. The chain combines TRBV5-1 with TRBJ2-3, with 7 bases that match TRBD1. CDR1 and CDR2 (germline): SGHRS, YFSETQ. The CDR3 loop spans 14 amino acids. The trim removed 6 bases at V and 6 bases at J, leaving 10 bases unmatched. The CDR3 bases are TGCGCCAGCACCCCAGGGGGATTAGCGGATACGCAGTATTTT. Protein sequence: CASTPGGLADTQYF.

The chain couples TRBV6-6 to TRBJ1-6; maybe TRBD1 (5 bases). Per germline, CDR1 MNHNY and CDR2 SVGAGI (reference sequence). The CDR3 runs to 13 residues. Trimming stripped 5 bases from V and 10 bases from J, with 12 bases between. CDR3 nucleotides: TGTGCCAGCAGTCCAGGGAACGAATCACCCCTCCACTTT. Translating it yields CASSPGNESPLHF.

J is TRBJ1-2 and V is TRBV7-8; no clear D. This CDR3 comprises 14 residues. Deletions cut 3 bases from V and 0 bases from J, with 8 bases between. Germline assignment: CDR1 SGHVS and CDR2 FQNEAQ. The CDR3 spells CASSFTRTNYGYTF. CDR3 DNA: TGTGCCAGCAGCTTCACCAGAACTAACTATGGCTACACCTTC.

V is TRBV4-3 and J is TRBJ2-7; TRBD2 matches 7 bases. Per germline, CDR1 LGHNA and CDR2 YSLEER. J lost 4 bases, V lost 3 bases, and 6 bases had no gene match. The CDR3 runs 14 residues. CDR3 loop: CASSQWRGGYEQYF. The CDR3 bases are TGCGCCAGCAGCCAGTGGCGGGGAGGGTACGAGCAGTACTTC.

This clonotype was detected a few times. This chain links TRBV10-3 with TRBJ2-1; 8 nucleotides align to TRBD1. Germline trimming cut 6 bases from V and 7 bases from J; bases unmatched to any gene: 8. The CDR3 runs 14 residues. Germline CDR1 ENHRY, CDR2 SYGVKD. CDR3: CAISRQGALNEQFF. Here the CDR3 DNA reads TGTGCCATCAGCCGGCAGGGGGCATTGAATGAGCAGTTCTTC.

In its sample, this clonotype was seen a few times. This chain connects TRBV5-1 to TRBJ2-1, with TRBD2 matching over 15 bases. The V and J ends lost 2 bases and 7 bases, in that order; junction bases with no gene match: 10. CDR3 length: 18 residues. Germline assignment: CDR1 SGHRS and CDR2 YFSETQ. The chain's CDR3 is CASSFWTSGGARNNEQFF. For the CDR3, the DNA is TGCGCCAGCAGCTTTTGGACTAGCGGGGGGGCGAGGAATAATGAGCAGTTCTTC.

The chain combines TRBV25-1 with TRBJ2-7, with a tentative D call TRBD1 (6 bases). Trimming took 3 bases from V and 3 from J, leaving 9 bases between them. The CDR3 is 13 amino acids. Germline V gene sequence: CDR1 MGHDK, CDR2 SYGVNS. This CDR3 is CASSDPRGYEQYF. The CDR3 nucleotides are TGTGCCAGCAGTGATCCCAGGGGCTACGAGCAGTACTTC.

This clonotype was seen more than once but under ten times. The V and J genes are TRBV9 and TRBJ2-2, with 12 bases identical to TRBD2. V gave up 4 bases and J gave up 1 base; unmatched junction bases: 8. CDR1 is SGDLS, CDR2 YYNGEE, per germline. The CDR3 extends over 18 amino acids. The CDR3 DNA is TGTGCCAGCAGCATCCCACTAGCGGGGGGCCAGAACACCGGGGAGCTGTTTTTT. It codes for CASSIPLAGGQNTGELFF.

The CDR3: CASSFQGAAGELFF. The DNA for the CDR3 is TGTGCCAGCAGTTTTCAGGGGGCGGCCGGGGAGCTGTTTTTT. The J gene is TRBJ2-2, the V gene TRBV12-3 or TRBV12-4; the match to TRBD1 covers 8 bases. Trimming removed 3 bases from V and 6 bases from J; junction bases left unmatched: 3. The CDR3 spans 14 residues.

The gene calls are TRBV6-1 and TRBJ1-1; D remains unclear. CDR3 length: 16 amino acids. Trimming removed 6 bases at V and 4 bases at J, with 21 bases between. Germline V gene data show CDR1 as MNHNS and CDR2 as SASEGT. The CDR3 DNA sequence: TGTGCCAGCAGGAAAGAATGGGTTGGTGGTCTCACTGAAGCTTTCTTT. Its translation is CASRKEWVGGLTEAFF.

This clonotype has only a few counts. The CDR3, as DNA: TGTGCTAGTGGTTTGGGGGATGAGCAGTTCTTC. Protein sequence: CASGLGDEQFF. The chain carries TRBV12-5 and TRBJ2-1; the D is unclear. The V gene lost 1 base and the J gene lost 8 bases, with 3 bases spanning the gap. The CDR3 covers 11 residues. Germline V gene lookup returns CDR1 LGHNT and CDR2 FRNRAP. The full variable domain, its missing parts supplied by reference TRBV12-5 and TRBJ2-1, is DARVTQTPRHKVTEMGQEVTMRCQPILGHNTVFWYRQTMMQGLELLAYFRNRAPLDDSGMPKDRFSAEMPDATLATLKIQPSEPRDSAVYFCASGLGDEQFFGPGTRLTVL.